The 16 T cell receptor beta chains below were found in one sample sequenced in a study of early T cells in non-severe SARS-CoV-2 infection. TCRdb analysed the 5' RACE reads with MiXCR anew, one entry per CDR3 protein. The sample includes approximately 29,000 distinct CDR3 sequences, roughly 6.6% seen only once; the top ten take under 3.5%. The sequenced sample was whole blood. These receptors were obtained from an adult who was a healthcare worker with PCR-confirmed SARS-CoV-2 infection or an uninfected control (not recorded which).

This clonotype was counted once. This may be a read error: a much more frequent sequence differs by one nucleotide. V gene TRBV11-3 combines with J gene TRBJ2-7; D may be TRBD2 (5 bases). CDR3 size: 14 residues. Germline loops: CDR1 SGHNT, CDR2 YENEEA. CDR3 region: CASSIDPDGSEQYF. The CDR3 DNA follows: TGTGCCAGCAGCATAGATCCGGATGGGAGCGAGCAGTACTTC. The full variable domain, rest sourced from reference TRBV11-3 and TRBJ2-7, is EAGVVQSPRYKIIEKKQPVAFWCNPISGHNTLYWYLQNLGQGPELLIRYENEEAVDDSQLPKDRFSAERLKGVDSTLKIQPAELGDSAVYLCASSIDPDGSEQYFGPGTRLTVT.

V and J are TRBV29-1 and TRBJ1-2; no clear D gene. The CDR3 runs to 11 residues. The V end lost 8 bases, the J end lost 5 bases, and 12 bases lay between the germline ends. CDR1 is SQVTM, CDR2 ANQGSEA, per germline. CDR3 sequence (DNA): TGCAGCTTCAGGACCGAATATGGCTACACCTTC. Protein sequence: CSFRTEYGYTF.

This clonotype was picked up many times. The chain recombines TRBV7-9 with TRBJ2-5; 7 nucleotides line up with TRBD1. This CDR3 spans 19 amino acids. CDR1 and CDR2 from the germline V gene are SEHNR and FQNEAQ (reference sequence). With 9 bases clipped from V and 2 bases from J, the junction kept 24 bases outside the gene matches. CDR3 amino acids: CASAGTAHHLLLKQETQYF. The CDR3 DNA reads as TGTGCCAGTGCCGGGACAGCACATCACTTGCTCCTGAAACAAGAGACCCAGTACTTC.

Details on this clonotype: A clone one base away is much larger, so this may be a read error. The chain has TRBV28 and TRBJ1-1; TRBD1 aligns across 12 bases. This CDR3 is built from 15 residues. CDR1 and CDR2 from the germline V gene are MDHEN and SYDVKM. The CDR3: CAGSQGQGAYTEAFF. CDR3 DNA sequence: TGTGCCGGCAGTCAGGGACAGGGGGCCTACACTGAAGCTTTCTTT.

In its sample, this clonotype was seen many times. V usage is TRBV28 and J usage is TRBJ1-6; TRBD1 is a possible D gene (5 bases). Trimming took 7 bases from V and 2 from J, leaving 15 bases between them. Germline CDR1 and CDR2: MDHEN and SYDVKM. The CDR3 is made up of 16 amino acids. In nucleotides, the CDR3 is TGTGCCAGCAAACCCGGGGGGGTCGCCTATAATTCACCCCTCCACTTT. Amino acids: CASKPGGVAYNSPLHF.

Within the sample, this clonotype is medium-sized (0.01 to 0.1%). The chain has TRBV6-6 and TRBJ2-7; 12 bases align to TRBD2. Trimming removed 8 bases from V and 5 bases from J; junction bases left unmatched: 13. The CDR3 covers 16 residues. Germline loops: CDR1 MNHNY, CDR2 SVGAGI (reference sequence). CDR3 bases: TGTGCCAGCGGCAAACTGACTAGCGGGAGAGGCGACGAGCAGTACTTC. This encodes CASGKLTSGRGDEQYF.

This clonotype was recorded at least ten times. V gene TRBV4-3 combines with J gene TRBJ2-5; D may correspond to TRBD1 or TRBD2 (6 bases each). CDR3 length: 15 residues. Per germline, CDR1 LGHNA and CDR2 YSLEER. V shed 3 bases and J shed 4 bases, with 15 bases lying between them. In nucleotides, the CDR3 is TGCGCCAGCAGCCAGTCGGGGGCGAAGGGAGAGACCCAGTACTTC. Its translation is CASSQSGAKGETQYF.

This clonotype occurred many times. The chain carries TRBV13 and TRBJ1-4; no definite D call. Trimming left V 3 bases short and J 5 bases short, with 7 bases between. This CDR3 region has 13 residues. CDR1 is PRHDT and CDR2 is FYEKMQ in the germline V gene (reference sequence). The CDR3 coding sequence is TGTGCCAGCAGCTTTAAAGGGAATGAAAAACTGTTTTTT. Its translation is CASSFKGNEKLFF.

This clonotype was detected ten times or more. The chain has TRBV6-2 or TRBV6-3 and TRBJ2-3; no firm D call. Germline-derived CDR1 and CDR2 are MNHEY and SVGEGT. V dropped 3 bases and J dropped 6 bases, with 16 bases sitting between them. The CDR3 has 15 residues. The CDR3 region is CASSYFGGSADTQYF. The CDR3 bases are TGTGCCAGCAGTTATTTCGGCGGTTCGGCGGATACGCAGTATTTT.

This clonotype was counted at least ten times. The chain uses TRBV15 and TRBJ2-1; 10 bases map to TRBD2. Germline V gene sequence: CDR1 LNHNV, CDR2 YYDKDF (reference sequence). V lost 0 bases to trimming and J lost 0 bases; unmatched junction nucleotides: 5. The CDR3 sequence is 18 residues long. The CDR3 region is CATSREGRLAGSYNEQFF. The CDR3 DNA is TGTGCCACCAGCAGAGAGGGGAGACTAGCGGGCTCCTACAATGAGCAGTTCTTC.

This clonotype was recorded a few times. The chain uses TRBV29-1 and TRBJ2-7; the match to TRBD2 covers 7 bases. This CDR3 comprises 14 residues. V dropped 6 bases and J dropped 2; count of bases not matched to a gene: 10. Germline V gene data show CDR1 as SQVTM and CDR2 as ANQGSEA. CDR3 region: CSVRDWEGAYEQYF. The CDR3 bases are TGCAGCGTAAGGGACTGGGAGGGAGCCTACGAGCAGTACTTC.

A remark on this clonotype: Being one base from a much bigger clone, this may be a read error. V gene TRBV6-6 combines with J gene TRBJ2-7, with TRBD2 identical over 10 bases. The CDR3 has 15 residues. Germline CDR1 reads MNHNY; CDR2 reads SVGAGI (reference sequence). The CDR3 sequence is CAGSWGTSVTYEQYF. DNA of the CDR3: TGTGCCGGCAGTTGGGGGACTAGCGTTACCTACGAGCAGTACTTC.

The table lists this clonotype with many counts. The genes are TRBV5-6 and TRBJ2-5, with TRBD1 identical over 8 bases. The CDR3 loop spans 15 amino acids. Germline assignment: CDR1 SGHDT and CDR2 YYEEEE. J lost 7 bases, V lost 1 base, and 9 bases had no gene match. CDR3 nucleotides: TGTGCCAGCAGCTTGTCCCTGACAGGGGATGGGACCCAGTACTTC. It is translated as CASSLSLTGDGTQYF.

This clonotype turned up a few times. The chain links TRBV28 to TRBJ1-1, with D unclear. Germline V gives CDR1 MDHEN, CDR2 SYDVKM. Trimming stripped 7 bases from V and 0 bases from J, with 12 bases between. The CDR3 consists of 14 residues. In nucleotides, the CDR3 is TGTGCCAGCATCCTGGGGAATTTGAACACTGAAGCTTTCTTT. Its protein is CASILGNLNTEAFF.

In its sample, this clonotype was seen many times. J is TRBJ2-7 and V is TRBV27; the match to TRBD1 covers 7 bases. Germline-derived CDR1 and CDR2 are MNHEY and SMNVEV (reference sequence). V lost 5 bases to trimming and J lost 6 bases; unmatched junction nucleotides: 4. The CDR3 sequence is 12 residues long. This CDR3 is CASSRQGLEQYF. The CDR3, as DNA: TGTGCCAGCAGTCGACAGGGTCTCGAGCAGTACTTC.

Written as DNA, the CDR3 is TGCAGTGCTGGGCGACCGGGACAGGGCCACAATGAGCAGTTCTTC. This sequence encodes CSAGRPGQGHNEQFF. The gene calls are TRBV20-1 and TRBJ2-1; 9 bases map to TRBD1. Per the germline V gene, CDR1 is DFQATT and CDR2 is SNEGSKA (reference sequence). V lost 5 bases to trimming and J lost 5 bases; unmatched junction nucleotides: 10. The length of the CDR3 is 15 residues.